These 20 T cell receptor delta chains were sequenced from one sample in a study of γδ T cells in repeated Plasmodium falciparum infection. TCRdb re-called the multiplex PCR reads using CATT. Of 50,000 to 65,000 delta-chain clones listed, approximately 1.7% are singletons. Flow sorting of PBMC yielded separate Vgamma9/Vdelta2+ and Vdelta2-negative gammadelta T cell populations for bulk repertoire analysis. Sequencing was done on a sample of gamma-delta T cells from blood. These receptors originate from a pool of human donors (malaria-infected and uninfected, not separated).

Of note for this clone: One base separates it from a far larger clone, so it is likely a read error. The identical CDR3 is also encoded by other nucleotide sequences in the sample. CDR3 DNA: TGTGCCCTTGGTTTCCCTACGTGGGACTGGGACCTTTACACCGATAAACTCATCTTT. It encodes CALGFPTWDWDLYTDKLIF. This sequence joins TRDV1 and TRDJ1; a weak D match, TRDD3 (6 bases). Per the germline V gene, CDR1 is TSWWSYY and CDR2 is QGS. The CDR3 is 19 amino acids.

Turning to this clone: TCRdb shows a much larger clone's protein in place of this DNA's translation, and the two differ at residue 6, likely through a read error; the protein shown is translated from the DNA. This rearrangement joins TRDV2 to TRDJ1, with 8 bases fitting TRDD3. No J gene was available from TCRdb, and it was assigned here by a germline match of the DNA. Germline CDR1 GEAIGNYY, CDR2 EKD. V lost 0 bases, J lost 0 bases, and 17 bases stayed unmatched. This CDR3 has 20 amino acids. The CDR3 DNA is TGTGCCTGTGACACCAAAGACAGGTTGACTGGGGGTCCACACACCGATAAACTCATCTTT. The encoded protein is CACDTKDRLTGGPHTDKLIF.

The sample holds many counts of this clone. The protein recorded in TCRdb matches a much larger clone and deviates from this DNA's translation at residue 16, suggesting a read error; the protein here is obtained by translating the DNA. The chain combines TRDV1 with TRDJ1, with D tentatively TRDD3 (8 bases). The CDR3 totals 23 residues. The V and J ends lost 0 bases and 0 bases respectively, with 32 bases between them. Germline-derived CDR1 and CDR2 are TSWWSYY and QGS. The CDR3 protein is CALGELFPTRTLNWGVDTDKLIF. The CDR3 DNA sequence: TGTGCTCTTGGGGAACTCTTTCCTACGAGGACCCTAAACTGGGGGGTAGACACCGATAAACTCATCTTT.

This clone came up a few times. The protein TCRdb gives is from a much larger clone and does not agree with this DNA's translation at residue 4, likely a read error; the protein shown here comes from the DNA. V and J are TRDV1 and TRDJ1; 8 nucleotides agree with TRDD3. No J gene was available from TCRdb, and it was assigned here by a germline match of the DNA. Trimming at V came to 7 bases and at J to 2 bases, leaving 27 bases not matched to a gene. Per germline, CDR1 TSWWSYY and CDR2 QGS. This CDR3 spans 21 amino acids. The CDR3 protein is CALEDGYRQGYGFYLTDKLIF. Here the CDR3 DNA reads TGTGCTCTTGAGGATGGTTATAGACAGGGATACGGTTTTTATTTGACCGATAAACTCATCTTT.

For this clone: A far larger clone is off by one base, so a read error is likely. Additional DNA sequences in this sample encode the identical CDR3. The CDR3 here is CAFRSPNLRRSQVDKLIF. The CDR3 nucleotides read TGTGCCTTTAGGTCCCCCAATCTCCGGCGGAGTCAAGTCGATAAACTTATCTTT. The chain uses TRDV3 and TRDJ1; D gene ambiguous. This CDR3 is 18 amino acids long. The germline V gene has CDR1 TVYSNPD and CDR2 GDNSRS (reference sequence).

This clone was recorded at least ten times. This chain joins TRDV2 and TRDJ1; 7 nucleotides line up with TRDD3. J was trimmed by 1 base and V by 0 bases; bases with no gene match: 13. Germline-derived CDR1 and CDR2 are GEAIGNYY and EKD. The CDR3 consists of 18 residues. The CDR3 sequence is CACDTLSTGAGPTDKLIF. The CDR3 DNA sequence: TGTGCCTGTGACACCCTTAGTACTGGGGCTGGCCCCACCGATAAACTCATCTTT.

Details on this clone: This likely stems from a read error, as it lies one base from a far larger clone. The sample has other DNA sequences that encode this CDR3 too. The V call is TRDV1, the J call TRDJ1; D call uncertain. Since TCRdb gives no J gene, matching the DNA to germline was used here to assign it. Per germline, CDR1 TSWWSYY and CDR2 QGS. The CDR3 has 14 residues. CDR3 protein: CALDAQGYTDKLIF. For the CDR3, the DNA is TGTGCTCTTGACGCTCAAGGGTACACCGACAAACTCATCTTT.

Points on this clone: TCRdb pairs this DNA with a much larger clone's protein that differs at residue 4, likely a read error; the protein shown was translated from the DNA. The rearrangement uses TRDV1 and TRDJ1; TRDD3 matches 8 bases. The CDR3 has 22 amino acids. Germline-derived CDR1 and CDR2 are TSWWSYY and QGS. CDR3 DNA sequence: TGTGCTCTTAGGGAACTAAGACTGACCTTCTGGGGGAAAACTAGCTACACCGATAAACTCATCTTT. It is translated as CALRELRLTFWGKTSYTDKLIF.

About this clone itself: The TCRdb record carries a much larger clone's protein, which differs from this DNA's translation at residue 10; a read error is the likely cause, and the protein listed here is the DNA translation. This chain joins TRDV1 and TRDJ1; tentative D call: TRDD3 (6 bases). The germline CDR1 and CDR2 sequences are TSWWSYY and QGS. V shed 2 bases and J shed 1 base, with 29 bases lying between them. The CDR3 is 21 amino acids. CDR3 sequence reads: CALGEFSPARRGFRFTDKLIF. In DNA, the CDR3 is TGTGCTCTTGGGGAATTTAGCCCAGCACGCCGGGGATTCAGATTCACCGATAAACTCATCTTT.

With respect to this clone: The TCRdb protein, from a much larger clone, departs from this DNA's translation at residue 16, likely by read error; the protein shown derives from the DNA. The genes are TRDV1 and TRDJ1, with TRDD3 identical over 12 bases. The J gene comes from matching the DNA to germline here; TCRdb lacks it. CDR1 TSWWSYY and CDR2 QGS come from the germline V gene. This CDR3 spans 24 amino acids. The junction had 27 bases not matched to a gene; V was cut back by 3 bases and J by 1 base. CDR3 amino acids: CALGDPYVAKYWGIHFLVTDKLIF. CDR3 sequence (DNA): TGTGCTCTTGGGGACCCCTACGTCGCAAAGTACTGGGGGATACATTTTTTAGTCACCGATAAACTCATCTTT.

Of note for this clone: TCRdb's listed protein matches a much larger clone and diverges from this DNA's translation at residue 8, likely through a read error; the protein shown comes from the DNA. The genes are TRDV2 and TRDJ1; a weak D match, TRDD3 (5 bases). The J gene is absent in TCRdb and was assigned here via DNA matching to germline. Germline lookup yields CDR1 GEAIGNYY and CDR2 EKD. CDR3 length: 17 residues. The V end was cut by 2 bases, the J end by 1 base, with 19 bases between. The CDR3 loop reads CACDRGYRGYLTDKLIF. DNA of the CDR3: TGTGCCTGTGACAGGGGGTACAGGGGGTACCTCACCGATAAACTCATCTTT.

On this clone: TCRdb's entry gives the protein of a much larger clone, which mismatches this DNA's translation at residue 10, likely from a read error; the protein reported here is translated from the DNA. The J gene went uncalled, whereas the V gene is TRDV1; TRDD3 is the table's D call, not checked against the DNA. CDR3 size: 17 residues. The germline V gene encodes CDR1 TSWWSYY and CDR2 QGS. The CDR3 reads CALGEVTVLGFTDKVIF. In DNA form, the CDR3 reads TGTGCTCTTGGGGAAGTTACCGTACTGGGTTTCACCGATAAAGTCATCTTT.

Comment on this clone: This DNA's translation and the protein TCRdb lists, from a much larger clone, do not match at residue 8, likely due to a read error; the protein shown is translated from the DNA. J is TRDJ1 and V is TRDV1; D not resolved. The CDR3 runs 20 residues. Germline lookup yields CDR1 TSWWSYY and CDR2 QGS. The ends were cut back, 1 base at V and 0 bases at J, with 24 bases in the middle. The CDR3 DNA reads as TGTGCTCTTGGGGAACGGGCCCTGCCCCTATTTCACCTTTACACCGATAAACTCATCTTT. Translating gives CALGERALPLFHLYTDKLIF.

The table lists this clone with many counts. A clone one base away is much larger, so this may be a read error. Other nucleotide sequences from this sample produce the same CDR3. This chain links TRDV1 with TRDJ1; tentatively, D is TRDD2 (5 bases). Germline lookup yields CDR1 TSWWSYY and CDR2 QGS. The V end lost 0 bases, the J end lost 8 bases, and 22 bases lay between the germline ends. CDR3 size: 17 residues. DNA for the CDR3: TGTGCTCTTGGGGAACTCCTACGGTCGGAACTGCCGAGCAAACTCATCTTT. Translation gives CALGELLRSELPSKLIF.

Ten or more counts support this clone. Additional DNA sequences in this sample encode the identical CDR3. The J gene is TRDJ1, the V gene TRDV3; the match to TRDD3 covers 12 bases. Germline V gene sequence: CDR1 TVYSNPD, CDR2 GDNSRS (reference sequence). With 3 bases clipped from V and 0 bases from J, the junction kept 23 bases outside the gene matches. CDR3 length: 21 amino acids. The CDR3 coding sequence is TGTGCCTTAGGTTTTAGACGTACTGGGGGATACTCCCTTACTTACACCGATAAACTCATCTTT. This translates into CALGFRRTGGYSLTYTDKLIF.

Only a few counts were recorded for this clone. For this DNA, TCRdb reports the protein of a much larger clone, which diverges at residue 15, most likely from a read error; the protein presented here is translated directly from the DNA. CDR3 sequence: CAFARDSFLVPQPKNTDKLIF. CDR3 nucleotides: TGCGCCTTTGCACGCGACTCCTTCCTAGTCCCCCAACCCAAGAACACCGATAAACTCATCTTT. The V gene is TRDV3, the J gene TRDJ1; 8 nucleotides agree with TRDD2. This CDR3 contains 21 residues. CDR1 and CDR2 from the germline V gene are TVYSNPD and GDNSRS (reference sequence). The full variable domain, completed using reference TRDV3 and TRDJ1, is CDKVTQSSPDQTVASGSEVVLLCTYDTVYSNPDLFWYRIRPDYSFQFVFYGDNSRSEGADFTQGRFSVKHILTQKAFHLVISPVRTEDSATYYCAFARDSFLVPQPKNTDKLIFGKGTRVTVEP.

There are a few counts of this clone. TCRdb's protein, taken from a much larger clone, differs from this DNA's translation at residues 8 and 17, likely owing to a read error; the protein displayed comes from the DNA. The chain employs TRDV1 and TRDJ1; 8 positions match TRDD3. This CDR3 is built from 20 residues. The germline V gene encodes CDR1 TSWWSYY and CDR2 QGS. As DNA, the CDR3 is TGTGCTCTTGGGGAACTTTCCCATGGGGATACAGGGGGGGGCACCGATAGACTCATCTTT. It translates to CALGELSHGDTGGGTDRLIF.

The CDR3 DNA reads TGTGCTCTTGGGGGTCAACTCATCTTT. It specifies CALGGQLIF. A J gene of TRDJ1 was called, though the V gene was not. The CDR3 length is 9 residues.

This clone was recorded many times. A single base is all that separates this from a far larger clone, so a read error is likely. The sample carries other DNA sequences with the same CDR3. The chain uses TRDV2 and TRDJ1, with D unclear. TCRdb does not report a J gene; here it was assigned by matching the DNA to germline references. CDR3 size: 15 residues. V lost 3 bases to trimming and J lost 0 bases, with 13 bases between them. Germline V CDR1 and CDR2: GEAIGNYY, EKD. The CDR3 DNA reads as TGTGCCTGTGACGTACTAGGGGTTTACACCGATAAACTCATCTTT. Its protein product is CACDVLGVYTDKLIF.

This clone showed up just a few times. This chain links TRDV1 with TRDJ1; TRDD3 might be the D (8 bases). The J gene is absent in TCRdb and was assigned here via DNA matching to germline. This CDR3 region has 22 residues. Trimming stripped 6 bases from V and 1 base from J, with 36 bases between. Germline V CDR1 and CDR2: TSWWSYY, QGS. The CDR3 coding sequence is TGTGCTCTTGGATGCCGTTCCTACTTTAAACACTGGGGGGTTCCGGCCACCGATAAACTCATCTTT. The encoded protein is CALGCRSYFKHWGVPATDKLIF.